The clone carrying this TCR beta chain is labeled medium-sized. Antigen unknown. Using immunoSEQ multiplex PCR, the repertoire was profiled, and TCRdb retains in-frame clones only, with some absent. The sample includes some 7,400 clones, about 61% of them seen just once. V gave up 5 bases and J gave up 10 bases, with 18 bases separating them. Germline V gene data show CDR1 as SGHAT and CDR2 as FQNNGV. The CDR3 has 15 amino acids. The record originates from a study of radiation and T cells in renal cell carcinoma. Treatment of the sample: treatment-naive control, cytoreductive nephrectomy. Clear cell pathology was present in this patient's renal cell carcinoma. Control tumors came from several females and 11 males, aged 40 to 82. Overall study results and limits: Dominant CDR3 motifs occupied more repertoire in irradiated than control tumors. Irradiated tumors had higher TCR clonality than control tumors.

The clonotype comes from a woman between 65 and 79 years old with renal cell carcinoma. This chain joins TRBV11-2 and TRBJ2-6; D is unclear. This material consisted of tumor tissue, taken from a patient whose treatment was nephrectomy without radiotherapy. Here the CDR3 DNA reads TGTGCCAGCAGCCCATGGGTGGGCTCTGGGAACGTCCTGACTTTC. It codes for CASSPWVGSGNVLTF.